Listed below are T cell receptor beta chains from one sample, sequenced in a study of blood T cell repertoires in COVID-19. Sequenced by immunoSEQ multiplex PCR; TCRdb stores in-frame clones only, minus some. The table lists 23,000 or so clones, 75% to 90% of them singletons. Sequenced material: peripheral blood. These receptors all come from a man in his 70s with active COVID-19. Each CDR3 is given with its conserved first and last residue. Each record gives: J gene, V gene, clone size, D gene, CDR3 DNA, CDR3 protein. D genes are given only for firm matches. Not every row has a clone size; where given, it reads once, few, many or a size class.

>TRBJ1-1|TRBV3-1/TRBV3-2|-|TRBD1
TGTGCCAGCAGCCATTCACAGGGGACTGAAGCTTTCTTT
CASSHSQGTEAFF
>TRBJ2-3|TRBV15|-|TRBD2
TGTGCCACCAGCAGAGATAGGGGCCGGGGAACTAGCGGGCCCACAGATACGCAGTATTTT
CATSRDRGRGTSGPTDTQYF
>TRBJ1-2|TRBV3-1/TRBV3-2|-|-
TGTGCCAGCAGCCAAGAGAGCCGGGGAGTTGGCTACACCTTC
CASSQESRGVGYTF
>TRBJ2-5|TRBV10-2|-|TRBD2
TGCGCCAGCAGGACTAGCGGGGGGGCCGGTGAGACCCAGTACTTC
CASRTSGGAGETQYF
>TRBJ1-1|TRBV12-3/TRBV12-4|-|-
TGTGCCAGCAGTTCCGCCAGGGTCGCTGAAGCTTTCTTT
CASSSARVAEAFF
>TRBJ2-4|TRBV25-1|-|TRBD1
TGTGCCAGCAGTGCACCGACAGGGGAAGAATACAGCAAAAACATTCAGTACTTC
CASSAPTGEEYSKNIQYF
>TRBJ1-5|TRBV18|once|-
TGTGCCAGCTCACAGACAGTCCCCGAAGGCAATCAGCCCCAGCATTTT
CASSQTVPEGNQPQHF
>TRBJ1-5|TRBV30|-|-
TGTGCCTGGAGCTCCCTGGGGAGTGCGCCCCAGCATTTT
CAWSSLGSAPQHF
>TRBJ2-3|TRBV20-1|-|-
TGCAGTGCTAGGGTGTCGGGTACGCAGTATTTT
CSARVSGTQYF
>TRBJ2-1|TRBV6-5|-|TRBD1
TGTGCCAGCAGCACAGCACTACTTGACAGGGCCCTGTTCTTC
CASSTALLDRALFF
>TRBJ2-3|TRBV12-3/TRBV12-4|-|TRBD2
TGTGCCAGCACCCTTCGGGGGGCGCAGTATTTT
CASTLRGAQYF
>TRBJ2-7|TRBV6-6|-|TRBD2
TGTGCCAGCAGTTACCGTCCCCAGCGGGGGATGGACGAGCAGTACTTC
CASSYRPQRGMDEQYF
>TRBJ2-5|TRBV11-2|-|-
TGTGCCAGCGGCCGACGGAGTGAGACCCAGTACTTC
CASGRRSETQYF
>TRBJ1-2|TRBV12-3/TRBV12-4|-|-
TGTGCCAGCAGTCCAGGCCCCTATGGCTACACCTTC
CASSPGPYGYTF